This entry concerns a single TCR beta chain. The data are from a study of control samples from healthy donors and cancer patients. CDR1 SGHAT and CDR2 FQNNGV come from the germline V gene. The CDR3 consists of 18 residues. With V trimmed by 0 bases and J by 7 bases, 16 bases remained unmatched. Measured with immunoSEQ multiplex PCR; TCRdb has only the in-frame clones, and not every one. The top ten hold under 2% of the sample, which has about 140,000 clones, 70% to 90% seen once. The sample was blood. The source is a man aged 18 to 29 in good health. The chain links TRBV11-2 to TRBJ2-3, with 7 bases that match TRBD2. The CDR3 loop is CASSLETSLGGSTYTQYF. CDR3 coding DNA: TGTGCCAGCAGCTTAGAAACATCCCTCGGGGGGTCCACCTATACGCAGTATTTT.